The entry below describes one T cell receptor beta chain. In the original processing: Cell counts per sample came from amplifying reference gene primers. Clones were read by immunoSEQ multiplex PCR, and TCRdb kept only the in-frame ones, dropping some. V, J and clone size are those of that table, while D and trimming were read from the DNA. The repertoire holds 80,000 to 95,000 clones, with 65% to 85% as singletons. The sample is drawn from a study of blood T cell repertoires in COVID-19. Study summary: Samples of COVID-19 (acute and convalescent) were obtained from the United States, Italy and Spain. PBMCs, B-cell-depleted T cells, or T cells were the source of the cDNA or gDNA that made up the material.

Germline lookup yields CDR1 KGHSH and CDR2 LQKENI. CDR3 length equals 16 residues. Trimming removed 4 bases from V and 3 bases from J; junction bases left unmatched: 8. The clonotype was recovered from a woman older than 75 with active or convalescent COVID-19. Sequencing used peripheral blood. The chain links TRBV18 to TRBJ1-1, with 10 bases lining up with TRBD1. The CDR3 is CASSRNGGTGDTEAFF. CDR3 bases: TGTGCCAGCTCACGCAACGGCGGGACAGGGGACACTGAAGCTTTCTTT.